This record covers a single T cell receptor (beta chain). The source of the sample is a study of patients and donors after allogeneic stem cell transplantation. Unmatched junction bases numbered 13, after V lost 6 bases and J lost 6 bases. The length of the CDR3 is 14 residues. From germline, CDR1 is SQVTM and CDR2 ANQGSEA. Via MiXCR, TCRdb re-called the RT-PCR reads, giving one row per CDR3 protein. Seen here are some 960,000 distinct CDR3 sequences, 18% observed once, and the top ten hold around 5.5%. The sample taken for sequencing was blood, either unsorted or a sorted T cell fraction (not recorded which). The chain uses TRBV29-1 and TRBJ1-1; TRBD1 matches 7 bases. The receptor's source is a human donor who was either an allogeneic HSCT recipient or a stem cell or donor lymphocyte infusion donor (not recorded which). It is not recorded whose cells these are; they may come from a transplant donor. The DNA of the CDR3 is TGCAGCGTCGACAGGGACAGAACTTTCTCTGAAGCTTTCTTT. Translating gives CSVDRDRTFSEAFF.